The rows below give T cell receptor beta chains drawn from one sample of a study of control samples from healthy donors and cancer patients. Profiling relied on immunoSEQ multiplex PCR, and the TCRdb table lists in-frame clones only, not all of them. Altogether around 50,000 clones are present, approximately 89% being singletons, with the ten largest covering about 1.6%. The specimen was PBMCs. These receptors were obtained from a man aged 40-49 years with colorectal cancer. Each CDR3 is given with its conserved first and last residue. A D gene is named only where the DNA matches it firmly. Size is omitted from some rows. Given values are once, few, many or a class for expanded clones.

abundance | d_gene | j_gene | v_gene | CDR3nt | CDR3aa
- | - | TRBJ1-6 | TRBV11-3 | TGTGCCAGCAGCTTCTCACTCGGCTCCTATAATTCACCCCTCCACTTT | CASSFSLGSYNSPLHF
- | - | TRBJ2-3 | TRBV28 | TGTGCCAGCAGTCCAGCGCACAGGGAAAGCACAGATACGCAGTATTTT | CASSPAHRESTDTQYF
- | - | TRBJ1-4 | TRBV5-5 | TGTGCCAGCAGCTTCTGGCGATCTAATGAAAAACTGTTTTTT | CASSFWRSNEKLFF
- | - | TRBJ2-7 | TRBV11-3 | TGTGCCAGCAGCCCTTGGCGCCGGTCGAACGAGCAGTACTTC | CASSPWRRSNEQYF
- | TRBD2 | TRBJ2-1 | TRBV28 | TGTGCCAGCACCCTCTCCACTAGCGGCTATAAACCGTTCTTC | CASTLSTSGYKPFF
- | - | TRBJ1-1 | TRBV29-1 | TGCAGCGTTGCCCTACCGGGACTCCTAGCTTTCTTT | CSVALPGLLAFF
- | TRBD1 | TRBJ2-7 | TRBV6-5 | TGTGCCAGCGGACAGGGAAAATACGAGCAGTACTTC | CASGQGKYEQYF
- | TRBD2 | TRBJ2-1 | TRBV7-2 | TGTGCCAGCAGCTTGAGCGGGACCTTCGCAACTGAGCAGTTCTTC | CASSLSGTFATEQFF
- | - | TRBJ2-7 | TRBV7-9 | TGTGCCAGCAGCTGGACGACAGGTGCCCCCTACGAGCAGTACTTC | CASSWTTGAPYEQYF
- | - | TRBJ2-6 | TRBV5-1 | TGCGCCAGCAGCTTGGAGGGCTTCAGTTACTCTGGGGCCAACGTCCTGACTTTC | CASSLEGFSYSGANVLTF
once | TRBD2 | TRBJ2-1 | TRBV7-9 | TGTGCCAGCAGCTTAGAGCGGGGGGACACCAAACTCTTC | CASSLERGDTKLF
- | - | TRBJ2-1 | TRBV2 | TGTGCCAGCAGTGAAGCGCTGGACGGTGAGCAGTTCTTC | CASSEALDGEQFF
- | - | TRBJ2-7 | TRBV28 | TGTGCCAGCATTGGTGGCGCGTCCTACGAGCAGTACTTC | CASIGGASYEQYF
once | TRBD1 | TRBJ2-7 | TRBV5-1 | TGCGCCAGCAGCCTAGGGACAGGGTCGGGCGAGCAGTACTTC | CASSLGTGSGEQYF
- | - | TRBJ2-7 | TRBV6-5 | TGTGCCATCGGCGAGGGCTACGAGCAGTACTTC | CAIGEGYEQYF
- | - | TRBJ1-1 | TRBV20-1 | TGCAGTGCTAGTAGGCGGGACACTGAAGCTTTCTTT | CSASRRDTEAFF
- | - | TRBJ1-3 | TRBV7-9 | TGTGCCAGCAGCTCGTCGCGCTCTGGAAACACCATATATTTT | CASSSSRSGNTIYF
once | - | TRBJ1-2 | TRBV6-2/TRBV6-3 | TGTGCCAGCAGTTACAAAACCGTCGGGACACCCAAGACTTATGGCTACACCTTC | CASSYKTVGTPKTYGYTF
- | - | TRBJ2-7 | TRBV28 | TGTGCCAGCAGTTTGGGCAGGTCAGACTCCTACGAGCAGTACTTC | CASSLGRSDSYEQYF
- | TRBD2 | TRBJ2-1 | TRBV18 | TGTGCCAGCTCACCCTTTCTAGCGGGAGGGGACAATGAGCAGTTCTTC | CASSPFLAGGDNEQFF
- | TRBD2 | TRBJ2-7 | TRBV6-1 | TGTGCCAGCAGTGGTCGGGAGGACGAGCAGTACTTC | CASSGREDEQYF
- | - | TRBJ1-5 | TRBV18 | TGTGCCAGCTCATCGACAGGTACGAATCAGCCCCAGCATTTT | CASSSTGTNQPQHF
- | - | TRBJ2-3 | TRBV10-1 | TGCGCCAGCAGTGAGGGTCTACTCGAGTCAGATACGCAGTATTTT | CASSEGLLESDTQYF
- | - | TRBJ2-1 | TRBV11-2 | TGTGCCAGCAGCTTAGATACGAGGGAGCAGTTCTTC | CASSLDTREQFF
- | - | TRBJ2-3 | TRBV4-1 | TGCGCCAGCAGCCAAGATCCGGGGAGTGCAGATACGCAGTATTTT | CASSQDPGSADTQYF
- | - | TRBJ2-1 | TRBV2 | TGTGCCAGCAGTGAGGTTGCGGACTACTACAATGAGCAGTTCTTC | CASSEVADYYNEQFF
- | TRBD2 | TRBJ2-1 | TRBV6-4 | TGTGCCAGCAGCTTAGCGGGAGGCACCTACAATGAGCAGTTCTTC | CASSLAGGTYNEQFF
- | - | TRBJ1-5 | TRBV30 | TGTGCCTGGAGTGGTCGTCGGGAACTTCAGCCCCAGCATTTT | CAWSGRRELQPQHF
- | - | TRBJ1-1 | TRBV13 | TGTGCCAGCAGCTTGCGACAGAACACTGAAGCTTTCTTT | CASSLRQNTEAFF
few | TRBD2 | TRBJ2-5 | TRBV24-1 | TGTGCCACCAGTTCCTGGACTAGCGGACAAGAGACCCAGTACTTC | CATSSWTSGQETQYF
- | - | TRBJ2-7 | TRBV28 | TGTGCCAGCAGTTCCATGAATGAAGAACAGGGTGGCCCCTACGAGCAGTACTTC | CASSSMNEEQGGPYEQYF
- | - | TRBJ2-3 | TRBV10-3 | TGTGCCATCAGCTCGGGCGGGACCAACACAGATACGCAGTATTTT | CAISSGGTNTDTQYF
- | TRBD1 | TRBJ1-4 | TRBV30 | TGTGCCTGGGGGACAGGGGGCAGGGATGAAAAACTGTTTTTT | CAWGTGGRDEKLFF
- | TRBD1 | TRBJ1-1 | TRBV27 | TGTGCCAGCAGTTTAGCCGGGACAGGGAATGAAGCTTTCTTT | CASSLAGTGNEAFF
- | - | TRBJ1-5 | TRBV27 | TGTGCCAGCAGTCCCGACGCGGGAGGCAATCAGCCCCAGCATTTT | CASSPDAGGNQPQHF
- | - | TRBJ2-1 | TRBV27 | TGTGCCAGCAGTCCCCATAGAGCCCCGCAGTTCTTC | CASSPHRAPQFF
- | - | TRBJ2-1 | TRBV24-1 | TGTGCCACCAGTGACCACTCTACCTCTAAGAACCTCAATGAGCAGTTCTTC | CATSDHSTSKNLNEQFF
- | - | TRBJ1-4 | TRBV11-2 | TGTGCCAGCAGCTCCTCCAGGGGCTTTAGTGAAAAACTGTTTTTT | CASSSSRGFSEKLFF
- | TRBD1 | TRBJ1-3 | TRBV27 | TGTGCCAGCAGTCACAGGGGCGGAAAAGGAAACACCATATATTTT | CASSHRGGKGNTIYF
- | TRBD1 | TRBJ1-2 | TRBV6-5 | TGTGCCAGCAGAGGGACAGCCTATGGCTACACCTTC | CASRGTAYGYTF